The source of this TCR beta chain is a study of naive and memory T cell subsets. Germline V gene data show CDR1 as MNHEY and CDR2 as SVGEGT. With V trimmed by 6 bases and J by 2 bases, 3 bases remained unmatched. CDR3 length: 13 residues. Study conclusions and caveats: Between naive and memory subsets, TCR abundance power law exponents differed.

This clonotype occurred many times. Its matching antigen is unknown. Both TRBC1 and TRBC2 were covered by a beta constant-region primer of two equimolar oligonucleotides. Ligated cDNA was amplified by four rounds of PCR with nested alpha and beta constant-region primers and SP2. TCRdb re-analysed the UMI-ligation and nested PCR reads in MiXCR, keeping a single row per CDR3 protein. The sample yields tens of thousands of distinct CDR3 sequences, around 13% seen once. Separate alpha and beta amplification began at the second PCR step. The genes are TRBV6-2 or TRBV6-3 and TRBJ1-1; TRBD1 agrees at 7 bases. The clonotype comes from a human donor in good health. The source material was central memory CD4+ T cells from blood. The DNA for the CDR3 is TGTGCCAGCAGGAGGGACAGCAACACTGAAGCTTTCTTT. Translating gives CASRRDSNTEAFF.